These 19 T cell receptor beta chains share one sample of origin, sequenced in a study of blood T cell repertoires in COVID-19. Sequencing was performed with immunoSEQ multiplex PCR; in TCRdb, only in-frame clones are kept and a portion is missing. This table has 150,000 or so clones, 75% to 90% appearing once. The sequenced sample consisted of PBMCs or T cells enriched from blood (not recorded which). Receptors were obtained from a man in his sixties or seventies who had been exposed to COVID-19.

The chain recombines TRBV19 with TRBJ1-5; a possible D gene is TRBD1 (6 bases). V was trimmed by 1 base and J by 4 bases, leaving 11 bases between them. The CDR3 contains 15 residues. Germline CDR1 is LNHDA and CDR2 is SQIVND (reference sequence). The CDR3: CASSIGGQDNQPQHF. The CDR3, as DNA: TGTGCCAGTAGTATAGGGGGACAAGATAATCAGCCCCAGCATTTT.

The V call is TRBV7-2, the J call TRBJ2-1; D is unclear. CDR1 is SGHTA, CDR2 FQGNSA, per germline. The CDR3 consists of 15 residues. V was clipped by 3 bases and J by 0 bases, with 9 bases between them. CDR3 residues: CASSFGRFSYNEQFF. The DNA of the CDR3 is TGTGCCAGCAGCTTTGGCAGATTCTCCTACAATGAGCAGTTCTTC. Looking up the rest from reference TRBV7-2 and TRBJ2-1 gives the full variable domain: GAGVSQSPSNKVTEKGKDVELRCDPISGHTALYWYRQSLGQGLEFLIYFQGNSAPDKSGLPSDRFSAERTGGSVSTLTIQRTQQEDSAVYLCASSFGRFSYNEQFFGPGTRLTVL.

V and J are TRBV18 and TRBJ2-7, with 7 bases that match TRBD2. The length of the CDR3 is 14 residues. The V and J ends lost 6 bases and 4 bases, in that order; junction bases with no gene match: 9. Looked up from germline, CDR1 is KGHSH and CDR2 is LQKENI. The CDR3 region is CASSEGLQLYEQYF. CDR3 DNA sequence: TGTGCCAGCTCGGAGGGACTACAACTTTACGAGCAGTACTTC.

This clone was counted ten times or more. The gene calls are TRBV7-2 and TRBJ2-5, with TRBD1 identical over 7 bases. Germline V CDR1 and CDR2: SGHTA, FQGNSA. Trimming at V came to 5 bases and at J to 5 bases, leaving 11 bases not matched to a gene. The CDR3 consists of 15 residues. Here the CDR3 reads CASSIQTGTLETQYF. The CDR3 DNA reads as TGTGCCAGCAGCATACAGACAGGGACCCTGGAGACCCAGTACTTC.

The V gene is TRBV29-1, the J gene TRBJ2-7; the match to TRBD1 covers 11 bases. Germline V gives CDR1 SQVTM, CDR2 ANQGSEA. The ends lost 7 bases at V and 3 bases at J; junction bases unmatched: 5. There are 13 residues in the CDR3. CDR3 loop: CSGGQGAVYEQYF. The CDR3, as DNA: TGCAGCGGTGGACAGGGGGCAGTCTACGAGCAGTACTTC.

The chain has TRBV18 and TRBJ1-6; 9 bases line up with TRBD1. J lost 10 bases, V lost 3 bases, and 7 bases had no gene match. The germline V gene encodes CDR1 KGHSH and CDR2 LQKENI. The CDR3 totals 15 residues. The CDR3 DNA is TGTGCCAGCTCACCGGGGACAGGGACGTGGTCACCCCTCCACTTT. Amino acids: CASSPGTGTWSPLHF.

The gene calls are TRBV5-3 and TRBJ1-5; 8 positions agree with TRBD1. TRBV5-3 is an open reading frame, and its role is uncertain. Trimming cost V 9 bases and J 8 bases; bases outside gene matches: 16. The CDR3 runs to 15 residues. Written as DNA, the CDR3 is TGTGCCACAAGACAGGGGAATAACCCTGGGGAGCCCCAGCATTTT. Its protein product is CATRQGNNPGEPQHF.

This chain connects TRBV9 to TRBJ1-3; no clear D. Germline values: CDR1 SGDLS, CDR2 YYNGEE. Trimming cost V 0 bases and J 1 base, with 8 bases left between them. This CDR3 contains 15 residues. The CDR3 region is CASSVGGLSGNTIYF. The CDR3 DNA reads as TGTGCCAGCAGCGTAGGAGGGTTGTCTGGAAACACCATATATTTT.

CDR3 in amino acids: CASSRNLPGQGSYEQYF. The CDR3 coding sequence is TGCGCCAGCAGCCGCAATTTACCGGGACAGGGTTCCTACGAGCAGTACTTC. The V and J genes are TRBV5-1 and TRBJ2-7, with 9 bases matching TRBD1. The V gene's germline CDR1 is SGHRS and CDR2 YFSETQ. V dropped 4 bases and J dropped 1; count of bases not matched to a gene: 12. This CDR3 spans 17 amino acids.

The chain has TRBV3-1 (or the pseudogene TRBV3-2) and TRBJ1-2; D gene ambiguous. V was cut by 1 base and J by 4 bases, with 7 bases left in between. The CDR3 has 13 amino acids. Germline CDR1 reads LGHDT; CDR2 reads YNNKEL (reference sequence). The CDR3 loop reads CASSQGQVYGYTF. In nucleotides, the CDR3 is TGTGCCAGCAGCCAAGGACAAGTCTATGGCTACACCTTC.

The rearrangement joins TRBV9 to TRBJ2-2, with a weak D call TRBD1 (6 bases). Trimming cost V 0 bases and J 5 bases, with 11 bases left between them. This CDR3 has 15 amino acids. Germline assignment: CDR1 SGDLS and CDR2 YYNGEE. CDR3 sequence: CASSVAGRGTGELFF. The CDR3 DNA reads as TGTGCCAGCAGCGTAGCTGGTAGGGGGACCGGGGAGCTGTTTTTT.

This clone showed up just once. V usage is TRBV4-3 and J usage is TRBJ2-7; 8 bases agree with TRBD2. V dropped 2 bases and J dropped 4; count of bases not matched to a gene: 4. The CDR3 loop spans 14 amino acids. From germline, CDR1 is LGHNA and CDR2 YSLEER. CDR3 coding DNA: TGCGCCAGCAGCCAACAACTAGCGGTTTACGAGCAGTACTTC. As protein: CASSQQLAVYEQYF.

This rearrangement joins TRBV27 to TRBJ1-6, with 7 nucleotides matching TRBD1. V was clipped by 3 bases and J by 7 bases; unmatched bases: 3. The CDR3 consists of 14 residues. The germline V gene has CDR1 MNHEY and CDR2 SMNVEV (reference sequence). The CDR3 DNA is TGTGCCAGCAGTTTCGGGACAGAGAATTCACCCCTCCACTTT. It encodes CASSFGTENSPLHF.

In its sample, this clone was seen once. The chain uses TRBV7-9 and TRBJ1-4, with D possibly matching TRBD1 (5 bases). The CDR3 has 15 residues. Trimming left V 1 base short and J 6 bases short, with 12 bases between. From germline, CDR1 is SEHNR and CDR2 FQNEAQ (reference sequence). The CDR3 coding sequence is TGTGCCAGCAGCTTAGGGGGCGGGGTGCATGAAAAACTGTTTTTT. As protein: CASSLGGGVHEKLFF.

V is TRBV7-9 and J is TRBJ1-6; 9 bases are shared with TRBD1. J lost 6 bases, V lost 1 base, and 1 base had no gene match. The length of the CDR3 is 15 residues. Germline loops: CDR1 SEHNR, CDR2 FQNEAQ (reference sequence). CDR3: CASSLGTGANSPLHF. As DNA, the CDR3 is TGTGCCAGCAGCTTAGGGACAGGGGCTAATTCACCCCTCCACTTT. The whole variable domain, remainder taken from reference TRBV7-9 and TRBJ1-6, is DTGVSQNPRHKITKRGQNVTFRCDPISEHNRLYWYRQTLGQGPEFLTYFQNEAQLEKSRLLSDRFSAERPKGSFSTLEIQRTEQGDSAMYLCASSLGTGANSPLHFGNGTRLTVT.

The chain couples TRBV18 to TRBJ2-7; 7 nucleotides match TRBD1. This CDR3 has 14 amino acids. Germline assignment: CDR1 KGHSH and CDR2 LQKENI. J gave up 4 bases and V 1 base, and 4 bases lay outside the gene matches. CDR3 DNA: TGTGCCAGCTCACCACGACAGGGAGCGTACGAGCAGTACTTC. Translation: CASSPRQGAYEQYF.

This clone turned up a few times. This chain connects TRBV18 to TRBJ2-6; no firm D call. This CDR3 is built from 12 residues. Trimming left V 8 bases short and J 9 bases short, with 11 bases between. Per the germline V gene, CDR1 is KGHSH and CDR2 is LQKENI. CDR3 in amino acids: CASLGPINVLTF. In nucleotides, the CDR3 is TGTGCCAGCCTCGGTCCCATCAACGTCCTGACTTTC.

The V gene is TRBV6-5, the J gene TRBJ2-3; weak D call: TRBD2 (6 bases). Trimming removed 4 bases from V and 0 bases from J, with 11 bases in between. The germline gives CDR1 MNHEY, CDR2 SVGAGI. The CDR3 is made up of 15 amino acids. CDR3: CASSWAGTSTDTQYF. In DNA, the CDR3 is TGTGCCAGCAGTTGGGCGGGAACTAGCACAGATACGCAGTATTTT.

The J gene is TRBJ1-2, the V gene TRBV3-1 (or the pseudogene TRBV3-2), with D tentatively TRBD1 (5 bases). Germline CDR1 is LGHDT and CDR2 is YNNKEL (reference sequence). The CDR3 is 14 amino acids. Trimming shortened V by 1 base and J by 7 bases, and 13 bases separated the two germline ends. The CDR3 DNA reads TGTGCCAGCAGCCAAGGCAGGGAACTTGGTGGCTACACCTTC. Translating it yields CASSQGRELGGYTF.